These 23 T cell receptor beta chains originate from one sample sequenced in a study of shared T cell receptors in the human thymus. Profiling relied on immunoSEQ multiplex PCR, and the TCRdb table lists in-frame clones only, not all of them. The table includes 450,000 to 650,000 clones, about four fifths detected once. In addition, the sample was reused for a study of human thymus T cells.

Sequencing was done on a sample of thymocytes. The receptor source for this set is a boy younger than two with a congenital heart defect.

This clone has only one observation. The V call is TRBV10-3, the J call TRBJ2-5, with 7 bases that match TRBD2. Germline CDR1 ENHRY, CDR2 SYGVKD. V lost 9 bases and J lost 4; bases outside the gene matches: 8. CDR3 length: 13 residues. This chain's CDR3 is CAITRIAGETQYF. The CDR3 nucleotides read TGTGCCATAACCCGAATAGCGGGAGAGACCCAGTACTTC.

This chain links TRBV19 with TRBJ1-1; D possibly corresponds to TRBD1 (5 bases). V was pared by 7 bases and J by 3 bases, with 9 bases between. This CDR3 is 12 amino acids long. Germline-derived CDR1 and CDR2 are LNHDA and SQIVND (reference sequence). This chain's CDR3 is CASKWGDTEAFF. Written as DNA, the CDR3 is TGTGCCAGTAAATGGGGGGACACTGAAGCTTTCTTT.

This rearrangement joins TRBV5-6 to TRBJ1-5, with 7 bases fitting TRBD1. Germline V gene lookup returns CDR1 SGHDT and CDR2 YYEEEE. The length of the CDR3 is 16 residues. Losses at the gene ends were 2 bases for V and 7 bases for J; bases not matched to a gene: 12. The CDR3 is CASSFSNRQGGQPQHF. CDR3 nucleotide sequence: TGTGCCAGCAGCTTTTCCAACAGGCAGGGGGGACAGCCCCAGCATTTT.

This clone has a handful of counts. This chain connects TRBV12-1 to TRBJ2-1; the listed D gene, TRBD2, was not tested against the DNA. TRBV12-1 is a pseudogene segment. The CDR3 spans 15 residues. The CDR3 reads CASSVGTSGSYEQFF. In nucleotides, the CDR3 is TGTGCCAGCAGCGTCGGGACTAGCGGGAGCTATGAGCAGTTCTTC.

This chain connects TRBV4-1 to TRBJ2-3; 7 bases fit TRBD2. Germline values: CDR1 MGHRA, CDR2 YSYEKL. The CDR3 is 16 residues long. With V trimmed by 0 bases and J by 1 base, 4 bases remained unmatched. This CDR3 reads CASSQESGTGTDTQYF. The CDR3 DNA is TGCGCCAGCAGCCAAGAAAGCGGGACCGGCACAGATACGCAGTATTTT.

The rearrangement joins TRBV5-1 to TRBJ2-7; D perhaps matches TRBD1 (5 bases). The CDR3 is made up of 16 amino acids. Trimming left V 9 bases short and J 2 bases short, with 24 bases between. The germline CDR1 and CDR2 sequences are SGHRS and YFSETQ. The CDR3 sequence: CANLTHRPMRTYEQYF. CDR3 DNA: TGCGCCAACCTAACCCACAGGCCAATGAGAACCTACGAGCAGTACTTC.

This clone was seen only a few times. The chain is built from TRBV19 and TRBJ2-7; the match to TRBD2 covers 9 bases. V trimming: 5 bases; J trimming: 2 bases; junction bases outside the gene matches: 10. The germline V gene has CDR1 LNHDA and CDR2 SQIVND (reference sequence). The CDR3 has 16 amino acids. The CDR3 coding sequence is TGTGCCAGTAGTCCCCCCTGGAGCGGGGGGCCCTACGAGCAGTACTTC. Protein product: CASSPPWSGGPYEQYF.

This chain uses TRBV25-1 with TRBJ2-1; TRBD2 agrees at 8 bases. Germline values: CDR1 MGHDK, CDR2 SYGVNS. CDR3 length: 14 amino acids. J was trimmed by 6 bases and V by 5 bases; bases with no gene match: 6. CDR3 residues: CASSNGTRGNEQFF. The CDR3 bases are TGTGCCAGCAGTAACGGGACTAGGGGCAATGAGCAGTTCTTC.

In DNA form, the CDR3 reads TGTGCCAGCAGCCTTCAGGGGGCACTCTCCTACAATGAGCAGTTCTTC. Its protein is CASSLQGALSYNEQFF. The chain combines TRBV7-9 with TRBJ2-1; 8 bases are shared with TRBD1. The CDR3 consists of 16 residues. CDR1 SEHNR and CDR2 FQNEAQ come from the germline V gene (reference sequence). Germline trimming cut 5 bases from V and 0 bases from J; bases unmatched to any gene: 6.

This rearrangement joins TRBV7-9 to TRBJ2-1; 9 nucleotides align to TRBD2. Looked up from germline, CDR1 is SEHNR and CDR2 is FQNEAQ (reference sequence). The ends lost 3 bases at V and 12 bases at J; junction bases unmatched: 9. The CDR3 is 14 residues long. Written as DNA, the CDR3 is TGTGCCAGCAGCTTCCCTACTAGCGGGTGCGGGCAGTTCTTC. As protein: CASSFPTSGCGQFF. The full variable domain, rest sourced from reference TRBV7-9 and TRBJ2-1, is DTGVSQNPRHKITKRGQNVTFRCDPISEHNRLYWYRQTLGQGPEFLTYFQNEAQLEKSRLLSDRFSAERPKGSFSTLEIQRTEQGDSAMYLCASSFPTSGCGQFFGPGTRLTVL.

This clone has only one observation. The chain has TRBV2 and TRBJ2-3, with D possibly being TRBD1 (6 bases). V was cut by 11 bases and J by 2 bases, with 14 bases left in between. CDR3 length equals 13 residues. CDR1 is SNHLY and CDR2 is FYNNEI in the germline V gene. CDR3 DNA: TGTGCCGGCGACAGGTTACTCACAGATACGCAGTATTTT. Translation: CAGDRLLTDTQYF.

CDR3 nucleotide sequence: TGCAGCGTTAACGGGACAGGGAACACTGAAGCTTTCTTT. The encoded protein is CSVNGTGNTEAFF. The chain couples TRBV29-1 to TRBJ1-1, with 8 bases that match TRBD1. Germline V lookup: CDR1 SQVTM, CDR2 ANQGSEA. J gave up 1 base and V 5 bases, and 3 bases lay outside the gene matches. This CDR3 comprises 13 residues.

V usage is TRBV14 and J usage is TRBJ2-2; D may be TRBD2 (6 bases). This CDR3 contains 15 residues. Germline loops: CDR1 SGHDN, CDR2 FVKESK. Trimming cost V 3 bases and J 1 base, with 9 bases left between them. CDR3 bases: TGTGCCAGCAGCCATGGGACTCTGAACACCGGGGAGCTGTTTTTT. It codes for CASSHGTLNTGELFF.

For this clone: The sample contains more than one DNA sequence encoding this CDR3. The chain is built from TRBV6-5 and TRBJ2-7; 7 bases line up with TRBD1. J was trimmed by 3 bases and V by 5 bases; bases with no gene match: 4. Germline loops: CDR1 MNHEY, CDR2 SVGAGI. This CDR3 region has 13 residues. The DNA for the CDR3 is TGTGCCAGCAGTCTGACAGGGAGCTACGAGCAGTACTTC. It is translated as CASSLTGSYEQYF.

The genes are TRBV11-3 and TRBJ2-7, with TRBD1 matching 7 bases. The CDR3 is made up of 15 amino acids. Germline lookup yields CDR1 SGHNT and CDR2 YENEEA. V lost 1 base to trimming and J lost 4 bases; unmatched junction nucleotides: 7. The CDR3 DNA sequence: TGTGCCAGCAGCTTAGGTAGGGGGCCGGGTTACGAGCAGTACTTC. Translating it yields CASSLGRGPGYEQYF.

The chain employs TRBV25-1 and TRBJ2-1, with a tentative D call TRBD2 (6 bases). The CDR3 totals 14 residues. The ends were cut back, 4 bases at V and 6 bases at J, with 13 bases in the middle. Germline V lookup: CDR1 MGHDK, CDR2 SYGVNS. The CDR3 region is CASSVRLGGNEQFF. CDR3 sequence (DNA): TGTGCCAGCAGTGTGAGACTAGGTGGCAATGAGCAGTTCTTC.

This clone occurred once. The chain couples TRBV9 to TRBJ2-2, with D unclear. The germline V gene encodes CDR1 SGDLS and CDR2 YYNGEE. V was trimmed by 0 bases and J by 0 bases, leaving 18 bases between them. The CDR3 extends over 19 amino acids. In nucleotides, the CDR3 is TGTGCCAGCAGCGTAGCTCATACGTTTGGGCTAACGAACACCGGGGAGCTGTTTTTT. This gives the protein CASSVAHTFGLTNTGELFF.

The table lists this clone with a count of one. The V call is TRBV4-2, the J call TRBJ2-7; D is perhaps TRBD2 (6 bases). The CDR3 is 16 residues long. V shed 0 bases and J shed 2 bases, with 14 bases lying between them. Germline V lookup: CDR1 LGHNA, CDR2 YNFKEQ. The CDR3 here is CASSQEVAEGTYEQYF. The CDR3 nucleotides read TGTGCCAGCAGCCAAGAGGTAGCGGAGGGCACCTACGAGCAGTACTTC.

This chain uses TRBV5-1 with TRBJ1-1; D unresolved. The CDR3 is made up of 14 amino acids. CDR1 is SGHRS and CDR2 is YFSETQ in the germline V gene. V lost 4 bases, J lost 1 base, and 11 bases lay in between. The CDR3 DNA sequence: TGCGCCAGCAGCCCCCCGGGGAGGAACACTGAAGCTTTCTTT. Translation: CASSPPGRNTEAFF.

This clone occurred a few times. The CDR3 DNA reads TGTGCCAGCGGAACCGAACTCGGGGGGTCCTACAATGAGCAGTTCTTC. Its translation is CASGTELGGSYNEQFF. This chain uses TRBV7-8 with TRBJ2-1; TRBD2 matches at 7 bases. J was trimmed by 1 base and V by 8 bases; bases with no gene match: 11. The CDR3 extends over 16 amino acids. CDR1 and CDR2 (germline): SGHVS, FQNEAQ.

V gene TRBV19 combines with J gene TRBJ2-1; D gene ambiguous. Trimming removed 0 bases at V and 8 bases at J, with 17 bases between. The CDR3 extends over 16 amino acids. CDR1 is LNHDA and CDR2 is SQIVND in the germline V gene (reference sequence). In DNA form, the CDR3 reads TGTGCCAGTAGTATAGAGGCGGCAGAAAAGGCCCATGAGCAGTTCTTC. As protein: CASSIEAAEKAHEQFF.

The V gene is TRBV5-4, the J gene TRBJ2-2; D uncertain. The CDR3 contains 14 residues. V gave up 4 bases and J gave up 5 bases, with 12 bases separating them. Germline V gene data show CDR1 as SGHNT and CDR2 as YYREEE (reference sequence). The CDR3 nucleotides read TGTGCCAGCAGCATATCTATCAGGACCGGGGAGCTGTTTTTT. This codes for CASSISIRTGELFF.

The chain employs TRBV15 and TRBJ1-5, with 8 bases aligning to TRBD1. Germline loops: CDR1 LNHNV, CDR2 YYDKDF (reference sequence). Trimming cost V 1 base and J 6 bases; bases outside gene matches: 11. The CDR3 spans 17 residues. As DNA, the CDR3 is TGTGCCACCAGCAGAGGGACAGGGAATGTAGAAAGTCAGCCCCAGCATTTT. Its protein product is CATSRGTGNVESQPQHF.